This T cell receptor (beta chain) is drawn from a study of CD8 T cells in Susac syndrome. Purification of the CD8+ and CD4+ T cells relied on negative isolation, and TEMRA cells underwent FACS enrichment. The CDR3 has 13 residues. V dropped 6 bases and J dropped 13; count of bases not matched to a gene: 11. The authors reverse transcribed roughly 0.5 to 1 ug RNA with random hexamers. TCR beta CDR3 was amplified by immunoSEQ covering 54 Vbeta and 13 Jbeta. TCRdb itself ran the immunoSEQ multiplex PCR reads through MiXCR, one entry per CDR3 protein. The sample contains around 130,000 distinct CDR3 sequences, around 85% of which appear only once.

The specimen was CD8+ T cells from PBMCs. The receptor comes from a human donor with multiple sclerosis. V is TRBV12-3 or TRBV12-4 and J is TRBJ2-5, with TRBD2 identical over 10 bases. CDR3 amino acids: CASSPTSGRPPYF. DNA for the CDR3: TGTGCCAGCAGCCCGACTAGCGGGCGGCCCCCGTACTTC.